This record concerns one T cell receptor (beta chain) sequence. These data are taken from a study of blood T cell repertoires in COVID-19. The overall study: The study drew acute and convalescent COVID-19 samples from the United States, Italy and Spain. PBMCs, B-cell-depleted T cells, or T cells were the source of the cDNA or gDNA that made up the material.

Trimming removed 0 bases at V and 0 bases at J, with 12 bases between. Per germline, CDR1 SGHNT and CDR2 YYREEE (reference sequence). There are 16 residues in the CDR3. In the authors' workflow: Nucleated cell number was recorded as an estimate derived from reference gene primer amplification. TCRdb's table, derived via immunoSEQ multiplex PCR, lists solely in-frame clones and lacks some. V, J and clone size were drawn from that table, and D and trimming were deduced from the DNA. The sample includes roughly 40,000 clones, over 75% of them seen just once. The chain joins TRBV5-4 to TRBJ1-1, with D maybe TRBD1 (5 bases). Sequenced: peripheral blood. The TCR comes from a human donor in a cohort sampled during active COVID-19. The CDR3 protein is CASSLGGEELNTEAFF. The CDR3 DNA follows: TGTGCCAGCAGCTTGGGGGGGGAGGAGCTGAACACTGAAGCTTTCTTT.